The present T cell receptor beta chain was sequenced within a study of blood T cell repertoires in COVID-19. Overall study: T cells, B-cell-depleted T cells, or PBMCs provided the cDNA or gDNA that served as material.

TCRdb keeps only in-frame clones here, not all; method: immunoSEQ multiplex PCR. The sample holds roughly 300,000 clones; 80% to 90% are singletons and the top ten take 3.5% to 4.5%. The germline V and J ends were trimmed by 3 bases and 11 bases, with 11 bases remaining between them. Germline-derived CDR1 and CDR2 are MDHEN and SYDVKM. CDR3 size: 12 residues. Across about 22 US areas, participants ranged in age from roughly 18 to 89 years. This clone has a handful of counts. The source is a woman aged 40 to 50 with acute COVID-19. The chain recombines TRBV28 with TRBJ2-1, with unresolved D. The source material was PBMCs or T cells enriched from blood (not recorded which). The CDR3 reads CASSFQAQKQFF. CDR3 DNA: TGTGCCAGCAGTTTTCAGGCCCAAAAGCAGTTCTTC. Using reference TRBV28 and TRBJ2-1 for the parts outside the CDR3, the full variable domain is DVKVTQSSRYLVKRTGEKVFLECVQDMDHENMFWYRQDPGLGLRLIYFSYDVKMKEKGDIPEGYSVSREKKERFSLILESASTNQTSMYLCASSFQAQKQFFGPGTRLTVL.